This note documents a single TCR beta chain sequence. Its antigen is undetermined. The data belong to a study of post-analysis software for immune sequencing data. Whole-study findings and limits: The five TRBV segments detected at higher frequency in patients than in controls included TRBV5-6, TRBV5-1 and TRBV20-1.

The CDR3 consists of 12 residues. The germline CDR1 and CDR2 sequences are SQVTM and ANQGSEA. Libraries were made from TCR beta cDNA, and they carried unique molecular identifiers. TCRdb re-called the PCR reads through MiXCR, storing one row per CDR3 protein. This sample has a few hundred thousand distinct CDR3 sequences, with less than 40% found just once. The receptor comes from a girl aged 2 to 17 with multiple sclerosis. The rearrangement uses TRBV29-1 and TRBJ2-7; 9 bases map to TRBD2. The DNA end lines up better with TRBJ2-5; the J call may be wrong. Sequenced sample: blood. The CDR3 DNA reads as TGCAGCGGGGGCGGGGGGGCTGAGACCCAGTACTTC. Encoded protein: CSGGGGAETQYF.